This T cell receptor beta chain comes out of a study of blood T cells in healthy people across ages. As for this clonotype: No antigen is known for it.

A second roughly 6 to 12 cycle PCR used barcoded and J-beta primers. TCRdb used MiXCR to reprocess the 5' RACE reads, holding one entry per CDR3 protein. The profile shows approximately 680,000 distinct CDR3 sequences, roughly 32% of them singletons. The CDR3 consists of 16 residues. The germline V and J ends were trimmed by 4 bases and 6 bases, with 19 bases remaining between them. CDR1 and CDR2 from the germline V gene are SGHRS and YFSETQ. Study-wide findings and caveats: The diversity estimates, figures obtained from one million T cells, were considered underestimates. Diversity was higher, and naive CD4+ cells more numerous, in long-lived donors than in aged donors.

The chain has TRBV5-1 and TRBJ2-2; TRBD1 might be the D (6 bases). The sequencing sample was made of blood. The clonotype originates from a woman of 80 years or more in good health. CDR3 coding DNA: TGCGCCAGCAGCCCCCGCCGGGACAAGGGACCCGGGGAGCTGTTTTTT. Protein: CASSPRRDKGPGELFF.